The sample holds one count of the clone carrying this TCR beta chain. Its antigen is not identified. This entry comes from a study of T cell responses to AZD1222 COVID-19 vaccine. Study overall: Doses given second, at about 4 or about 12 weeks, were pooled.

The CDR3 is 16 residues long. Germline lookup yields CDR1 SGHRS and CDR2 YFSETQ. With 0 bases removed from V and 7 bases from J, the gap between germline ends came to 16 bases. Generated by immunoSEQ multiplex PCR, the TCRdb table keeps only in-frame clones and is missing some. Here the sample spans 100,000 to 150,000 clones, just over 85% being singletons. Findings of the study overall: Only after the peak T cell response were repertoires sampled.

The chain recombines TRBV5-1 with TRBJ1-4, with unresolved D. The sequenced sample was peripheral blood, obtained on day 0 of AZD1222 vaccination. This sequence originates from an adult in good health. CDR3 sequence: CASSLDAGGLGEKLFF. The CDR3 bases are TGCGCCAGCAGCTTGGACGCAGGAGGTTTAGGTGAAAAACTGTTTTTT.